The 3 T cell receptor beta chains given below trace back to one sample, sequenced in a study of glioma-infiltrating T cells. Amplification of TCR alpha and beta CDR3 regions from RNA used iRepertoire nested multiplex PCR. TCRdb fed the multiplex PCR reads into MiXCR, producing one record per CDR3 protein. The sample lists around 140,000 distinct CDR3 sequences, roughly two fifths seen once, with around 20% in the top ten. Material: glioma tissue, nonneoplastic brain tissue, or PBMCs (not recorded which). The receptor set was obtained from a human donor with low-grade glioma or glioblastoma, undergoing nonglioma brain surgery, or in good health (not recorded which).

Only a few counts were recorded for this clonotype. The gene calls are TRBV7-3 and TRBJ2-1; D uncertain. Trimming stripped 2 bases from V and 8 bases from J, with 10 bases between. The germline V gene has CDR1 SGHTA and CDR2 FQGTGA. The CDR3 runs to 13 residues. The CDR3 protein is CASSLVFGDEQFF. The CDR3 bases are TGTGCCAGCAGCTTAGTGTTTGGGGATGAGCAGTTCTTC.

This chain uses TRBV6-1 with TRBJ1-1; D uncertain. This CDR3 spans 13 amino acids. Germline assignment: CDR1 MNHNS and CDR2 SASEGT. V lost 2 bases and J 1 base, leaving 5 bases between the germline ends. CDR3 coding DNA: TGTGCCAGCAGTGAAAAGGAGAACACTGAAGCTTTCTTT. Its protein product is CASSEKENTEAFF.

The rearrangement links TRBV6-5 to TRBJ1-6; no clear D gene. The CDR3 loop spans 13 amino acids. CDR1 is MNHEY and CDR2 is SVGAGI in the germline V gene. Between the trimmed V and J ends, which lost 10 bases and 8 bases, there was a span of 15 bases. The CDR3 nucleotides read TGTGCCATCAGGTCCCGGACGGATTCACCCCTCCACTTT. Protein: CAIRSRTDSPLHF.